This T cell receptor (beta chain) was captured in a study of cytomegalovirus exposure and HLA in healthy donors. Across the whole study: It was reported in a later analysis that the approximately 110 validation repertoires used the same platform as the 666 first-cohort repertoires. Study-level results: There were 150 to 200 TCR beta chains listed as cytomegalovirus-associated. According to a subsequent analysis, TCR clusters from the first cohort were inclined to appear together in the 120 validation repertoires.

To note about this clone: Its target is not known.

From germline, CDR1 is SQVTM and CDR2 ANQGSEA. With 4 bases clipped from V and 3 bases from J, the junction kept 10 bases outside the gene matches. This CDR3 spans 15 amino acids. Profiled with immunoSEQ multiplex PCR; TCRdb holds only in-frame clones, not every one. The sample lists 100,000 or so clones; roughly 87% were seen once. Donors were drawn from the approximately 120-subject validation cohort, separate from the roughly 610-subject first cohort. The clonotype was recovered from a young man in good health and CMV-seropositive. Input material: PBMCs. The chain has TRBV29-1 and TRBJ2-3, with TRBD2 matching over 7 bases. The CDR3 DNA follows: TGCAGCGTTGCATTCGTTGGGGGGGTAACAGATACGCAGTATTTT. It is translated as CSVAFVGGVTDTQYF.